The clone carrying this TCR beta chain was observed a handful of times. The data were taken from a study of PD-L1 blockade in urothelial cancer. This table comes from immunoSEQ multiplex PCR, and its TCRdb copy is limited to in-frame clones, with some not included. The sample gives about 130,000 clones, roughly 84% of which show up once; roughly 3.2% is in the top ten. The CDR3 spans 14 residues. From germline, CDR1 is MNHNY and CDR2 SVGAGI (reference sequence). With V trimmed by 2 bases and J by 6 bases, 3 bases remained unmatched. Described time point: pretreatment peripheral blood. The starting material was PBMCs, obtained around atezolizumab (anti-PD-L1) treatment. The chain recombines TRBV6-6 with TRBJ2-2; 7 bases match TRBD2. The sequence derives from a man over 45 with urothelial cancer. Here the CDR3 DNA reads TGTGCCAGCAGTTACACGGGGGGTTCCGGGGAGCTGTTTTTT. As protein: CASSYTGGSGELFF.